This paragraph reports one T cell receptor (beta chain). Its matching antigen is unknown. PCR primers comprised 60 Vbeta and 13 Jbeta primers. The method was immunoSEQ multiplex PCR; TCRdb's version includes in-frame clones alone and lacks a portion of them. Of 150,000 to 200,000 clones in the sample, 68% were seen once. Trimming at V came to 2 bases and at J to 4 bases, leaving 6 bases not matched to a gene. CDR3 length equals 15 residues. Germline V gene sequence: CDR1 KGHSH, CDR2 LQKENI. The record originates from a study of cytomegalovirus exposure and HLA in healthy donors. General study points: As a later analysis revealed, the rate of TCR association differed by HLA locus, with DRB1 most and HLA-C fewest.

The TCR sequence derives from a woman between 40 and 50 years old in good health and CMV-seropositive. The chain joins TRBV18 to TRBJ2-3; 7 bases align to TRBD1. Material: PBMCs. The CDR3 DNA sequence: TGTGCCAGCTCACCAGGCGACAGGGACCCAGATACGCAGTATTTT. Encoded protein: CASSPGDRDPDTQYF.